Listed below are T cell receptor beta chains from one sample, sequenced in a study of T cells in localized non-small cell lung cancer. Method: immunoSEQ multiplex PCR; TCRdb's copy keeps in-frame clones and lacks some. The table has tens of thousands of clones, approximately 83% seen once; the top ten hold about 18%. Sequenced material: peripheral blood mononuclear cells, taken before any cancer treatment. The source of these receptors is a man aged 40-75 years with stage III lung adenocarcinoma. Both conserved end residues are part of each CDR3. A D gene is named only where the DNA matches it firmly. Clone size is not always given. Where it is, it says once, few, many or a class for expanded clones.

j_gene	v_gene	abundance	d_gene	CDR3nt	CDR3aa
TRBJ1-6	TRBV4-1	-	-	TGCGCCAGCAGCCAATCTCCCAGCGAAAATAATTCACCCCTCCACTTT	CASSQSPSENNSPLHF
TRBJ2-1	TRBV19	-	-	TGTGCCAGTAGTCCCGGAGGGGCAGGGGAGCAGTTCTTC	CASSPGGAGEQFF
TRBJ1-1	TRBV7-9	-	-	TGTGCCAGCAGCTTAAACGGGAACACTGAAGCTTTCTTT	CASSLNGNTEAFF
TRBJ2-1	TRBV12-5	-	-	TGTGCTAGTGGGCCGACGGCTGGCCTCTACAATGAGCAGTTCTTC	CASGPTAGLYNEQFF
TRBJ2-1	TRBV7-2	-	-	TGTGCCAGCAGCCAAGAAAGGTACGGGGCTCCAGGTAATGAGCAGTTCTTC	CASSQERYGAPGNEQFF
TRBJ2-7	TRBV18	-	-	TGTGCCAGCTCAGGCACCGTTGCTACTAGGGAGCAGTACTTC	CASSGTVATREQYF
TRBJ2-7	TRBV6-1	-	-	TGTGCCAGCAGTGAGGGCGGGGCCTACGAGCAGTACTTC	CASSEGGAYEQYF
TRBJ2-3	TRBV28	-	-	TGTGCCAGCAGTCCGGGGTGGGGCGGCACAGATACGCAGTATTTT	CASSPGWGGTDTQYF
TRBJ2-5	TRBV10-3	-	-	TGTGCCATCAGTGCCGAGGAGTCGCTGGGGGAGACCCAGTACTTC	CAISAEESLGETQYF
TRBJ2-7	TRBV7-2	-	-	TGTGCCAGCAGCTTGGGGACCTACGAGCAGTACTTC	CASSLGTYEQYF
TRBJ2-7	TRBV6-6	-	TRBD1	TGTGCCAGCACCCTAGGGGGCCCGACCTACGAGCAGTACTTC	CASTLGGPTYEQYF
TRBJ2-7	TRBV5-6	-	TRBD1	TGTGCCAGCAGCTTGGTAGGACAGGGGACCTACGAGCAGTACTTC	CASSLVGQGTYEQYF
TRBJ1-3	TRBV6-1	-	-	TGTGCCAGCAGTGAAGGGCGGCCCTTGGCTGGAAACACCATATATTTT	CASSEGRPLAGNTIYF
TRBJ1-4	TRBV2	few	-	TGTGCCAGCAGCCCCTTTCCTTACGCGCTGTTTTTT	CASSPFPYALFF
TRBJ1-2	TRBV6-5	once	-	TGTGCCAGCAGAACCCCCGGGGGATTCTATGGCTACACCTTC	CASRTPGGFYGYTF
TRBJ2-2	TRBV10-2	-	TRBD1	TGCGCCAGCAGTGACCCCGGGGACAGGGGTAGGGTCGGGGAGCTGTTTTTT	CASSDPGDRGRVGELFF
TRBJ1-2	TRBV5-6	-	-	TGTGCCAGCAGCCGTCCAGGAGGGCTCCCCCTCACGATTGACTACACCTTC	CASSRPGGLPLTIDYTF
TRBJ2-1	TRBV6-6	-	TRBD2	TGTGCCACCGAGGTGGGCGGGGGGGCAAATGAGCAGTTCTTC	CATEVGGGANEQFF
TRBJ2-5	TRBV4-3	-	-	TGCGCCAGCAGCCAAGAAGACAGGGGAGGGGAGACCCAGTACTTC	CASSQEDRGGETQYF
TRBJ1-4	TRBV21-1	once	-	TGTGCCAGCACCTCCTCTAGTAGACGGGAAAAACTGTTTTTT	CASTSSSRREKLFF
TRBJ1-1	TRBV5-6	-	-	TGTGCCAGCAGCCACCGGGGGCTGGGAGGTCTCCCTGAAGCTTTCTTT	CASSHRGLGGLPEAFF
TRBJ2-7	TRBV5-1	-	-	TGCGCCAGCAGGGACACGCGGCGCTACGAGCAGTACTTC	CASRDTRRYEQYF
TRBJ1-6	TRBV7-9	-	-	TGTGCCAGCAGCCTGACAGGTTCTAATTCACCCCTCCACTTT	CASSLTGSNSPLHF
TRBJ1-1	TRBV9	-	-	TGTGCCAGCAGCGTAGGTGTAGGGATGGGGACTGAAGCTTTCTTT	CASSVGVGMGTEAFF
TRBJ2-2	TRBV5-1	-	-	TGCGCCAGCAGGGGTGTTACCGGGGAGCTGTTTTTT	CASRGVTGELFF
TRBJ2-7	TRBV23-1	-	TRBD1	TGCGCCAGCAGTCCAACTCAGGGGGACGAGCAGTACTTC	CASSPTQGDEQYF
TRBJ2-1	TRBV20-1	-	-	TGCAGTGCTTGGACTGAGAATGAGCAGTTCTTC	CSAWTENEQFF
TRBJ2-5	TRBV5-1	-	-	TGCGCCAGCAGCTTGGGTTTGAGGGGGGAACCTTACCAAGAGACCCAGTACTTC	CASSLGLRGEPYQETQYF
TRBJ1-4	TRBV5-6	-	-	TGTGCCAGCAGTTATGGCAGGGGTAATGAAAAACTGTTTTTT	CASSYGRGNEKLFF
TRBJ1-5	TRBV18	-	TRBD1	TGTGCCAGCTCACCACCGGGACAGGGAGGGGTTGGTCAGCCCCAGCATTTT	CASSPPGQGGVGQPQHF
TRBJ1-2	TRBV27	-	TRBD1	TGTGCCAGCAGTTTATCGGGGACAGGGAATGGCTACACCTTC	CASSLSGTGNGYTF
TRBJ2-3	TRBV9	-	-	TGTGCCAGCAGCAATTCTCCGGACGGAGGCACAGATACGCAGTATTTT	CASSNSPDGGTDTQYF
TRBJ2-3	TRBV11-2	-	-	TGTGCCAGCAGCTTAGAAGGGGGCACAGATACGCAGTATTTT	CASSLEGGTDTQYF
TRBJ1-4	TRBV10-2	-	-	TGCGCCAGCAGTGATGGGCTGAGTAATGAAAAACTGTTTTTT	CASSDGLSNEKLFF
TRBJ2-7	TRBV5-1	-	TRBD1	TGCGCCAGCAGCTTGGGCCGGACAGGGTTGAACGAGCAGTACTTC	CASSLGRTGLNEQYF
TRBJ2-7	TRBV10-3	-	-	TGTGCCACCCGTGAGGGAAGCTACGAGCAGTACTTC	CATREGSYEQYF
TRBJ1-5	TRBV5-1	-	TRBD1	TGCGCCAGCAGCACCGGACAGGGGGATCAGCCCCAGCATTTT	CASSTGQGDQPQHF
TRBJ2-1	TRBV5-1	-	TRBD2	TGCGCCAGCAGCTTGATTATCACTAGCGGCACCCCGCCGGAGCAGTTCTTC	CASSLIITSGTPPEQFF
TRBJ1-5	TRBV19	-	-	TGTGCCAGTAGTAAGGGGGTCGATCAGCCCCAGCATTTT	CASSKGVDQPQHF
TRBJ1-4	TRBV5-5	-	TRBD1	TGTGCCAGCAGCACCGACAGGGGGCGTGAAAAACTGTTTTTT	CASSTDRGREKLFF
TRBJ2-1	TRBV2	once	TRBD2	TGTGCCAGCAGTGTGACGGGAGGGTACAATGAGCAGTTCTTC	CASSVTGGYNEQFF